One and the same sample provided the 12 T cell receptor beta chains below, sequenced in a study of T cell responses to AZD1222 COVID-19 vaccine. The repertoire was sequenced with immunoSEQ multiplex PCR; TCRdb's copy has only in-frame clones and lacks some. The sample includes 150,000 to 200,000 clones, around 94% of them seen just once. The sequencing used peripheral blood, collected 28 days after the second AZD1222 dose. These receptors were obtained from an adult who received the AZD1222 COVID-19 vaccine.

J is TRBJ2-3 and V is TRBV11-3, with D perhaps TRBD1 (5 bases). The germline gives CDR1 SGHNT, CDR2 YENEEA. This CDR3 has 13 amino acids. The V gene lost 5 bases and the J gene lost 3 bases, with 9 bases spanning the gap. CDR3: CASSLKGTDTQYF. CDR3 sequence (DNA): TGTGCCAGCAGCCTTAAGGGGACAGATACGCAGTATTTT.

This clone was detected once. This chain links TRBV5-5 with TRBJ2-7; TRBD2 matches at 11 bases. The CDR3 has 15 residues. CDR1 is SGHKS, CDR2 YYEKEE, per germline (reference sequence). V lost 0 bases to trimming and J lost 7 bases; unmatched junction nucleotides: 6. The CDR3 region has the DNA TGTGCCAGCAGCTTGGCTCTAGCGGGAGGTCGTGAGCAGTACTTC. Translated, it gives CASSLALAGGREQYF. The variable domain in full, completed from reference TRBV5-5 and TRBJ2-7, reads DAGVTQSPTHLIKTRGQQVTLRCSPISGHKSVSWYQQVLGQGPQFIFQYYEKEERGRGNFPDRFSARQFPNYSSELNVNALLLGDSALYLCASSLALAGGREQYFGPGTRLTVT.

The V gene is TRBV27, the J gene TRBJ2-2; possibly TRBD2 for D (6 bases). Trimming took 6 bases from V and 8 from J, leaving 19 bases between them. Germline CDR1 is MNHEY and CDR2 is SMNVEV (reference sequence). The CDR3 has 15 amino acids. The CDR3 nucleotides read TGTGCCAGCAGGGCGGGGACGGCGATTCGGGGGGAGCTGTTTTTT. Translating it yields CASRAGTAIRGELFF.

This chain links TRBV19 with TRBJ1-3, with 7 positions matching TRBD1. Germline assignment: CDR1 LNHDA and CDR2 SQIVND (reference sequence). The CDR3 loop spans 16 amino acids. The trim removed 6 bases at V and 4 bases at J, leaving 12 bases unmatched. The CDR3 protein is CASSNTGTVTGNTIYF. In DNA form, the CDR3 reads TGTGCCAGTAGCAATACCGGGACAGTCACGGGAAACACCATATATTTT.

For this clone: At one boundary the junction diverges from the germline segment, which might be a read error. The chain couples TRBV7-3 to TRBJ1-6, with 7 bases identical to TRBD1. Germline lookup yields CDR1 SGHTA and CDR2 FQGTGA. This CDR3 comprises 16 residues. This chain's CDR3 is CASSLTGTEKGSPLHF. DNA of the CDR3: TGTGCCAGCAGCCTAACCGGGACAGAAAAAGGTTCACCCCTCCACTTT.

This rearrangement joins TRBV19 to TRBJ1-5, with D unclear. The CDR3 contains 15 residues. V lost 8 bases to trimming and J lost 2 bases, with 16 bases between them. Germline CDR1 reads LNHDA; CDR2 reads SQIVND (reference sequence). Here the CDR3 reads CASQSWRNGNQPQHF. CDR3 DNA sequence: TGTGCCAGTCAGTCGTGGAGGAATGGCAATCAGCCCCAGCATTTT. The full variable domain, rest sourced from reference TRBV19 and TRBJ1-5, is DGGITQSPKYLFRKEGQNVTLSCEQNLNHDAMYWYRQDPGQGLRLIYYSQIVNDFQKGDIAEGYSVSREKKESFPLTVTSAQKNPTAFYLCASQSWRNGNQPQHFGDGTRLSIL.

The genes are TRBV30 and TRBJ1-5; D is unclear. This CDR3 spans 13 amino acids. V was cut by 0 bases and J by 6 bases, with 9 bases left in between. Germline-derived CDR1 and CDR2 are GTSNPN and SVGIG (reference sequence). Written as DNA, the CDR3 is TGTGCCTGGAGTGTACTGCAAGGTCAGCCCCAGCATTTT. It encodes CAWSVLQGQPQHF.

This chain uses TRBV9 with TRBJ2-7; 7 bases map to TRBD2. The CDR3 is 14 amino acids. V lost 3 bases to trimming and J lost 6 bases; unmatched junction nucleotides: 9. Germline CDR1 is SGDLS and CDR2 is YYNGEE. In DNA form, the CDR3 reads TGTGCCAGCAGCGGACTAGTTGCGGGAGTCGAGCAGTACTTC. The encoded protein is CASSGLVAGVEQYF.

This chain connects TRBV25-1 to TRBJ2-6; D is uncertain. V gave up 4 bases and J gave up 1 base, with 5 bases separating them. Per the germline V gene, CDR1 is MGHDK and CDR2 is SYGVNS. This CDR3 has 14 residues. The chain's CDR3 is CASSGISGANVLTF. The DNA of the CDR3 is TGTGCCAGCAGTGGCATTTCTGGGGCCAACGTCCTGACTTTC.

The V call is TRBV13, the J call TRBJ2-6; D perhaps matches TRBD1 (6 bases). The V end lost 0 bases, the J end lost 1 base, and 13 bases lay between the germline ends. This CDR3 is 18 amino acids long. Germline V gives CDR1 PRHDT, CDR2 FYEKMQ (reference sequence). CDR3 residues: CASSLGGAFLSGANVLTF. CDR3 coding DNA: TGTGCCAGCAGCTTAGGGGGGGCCTTCCTTTCTGGGGCCAACGTCCTGACTTTC.

J is TRBJ1-1 and V is TRBV29-1; D perhaps matches TRBD1 (5 bases). The CDR3 contains 16 residues. V was cut by 5 bases and J by 4 bases, with 23 bases left in between. Germline CDR1 is SQVTM and CDR2 is ANQGSEA. The CDR3 region has the DNA TGCAGCGTTTCTCCGGCGGGGGGGAACCCCGGCACTGAAGCTTTCTTT. It is translated as CSVSPAGGNPGTEAFF.

This rearrangement joins TRBV9 to TRBJ2-3, with 12 bases lining up with TRBD1. This CDR3 is built from 15 residues. The germline V gene has CDR1 SGDLS and CDR2 YYNGEE. Trimming cost V 4 bases and J 8 bases; bases outside gene matches: 8. CDR3 nucleotide sequence: TGTGCCAGCAGCCCGGGACAGGGGGCAAGGGGTACGCAGTATTTT. Residues: CASSPGQGARGTQYF.